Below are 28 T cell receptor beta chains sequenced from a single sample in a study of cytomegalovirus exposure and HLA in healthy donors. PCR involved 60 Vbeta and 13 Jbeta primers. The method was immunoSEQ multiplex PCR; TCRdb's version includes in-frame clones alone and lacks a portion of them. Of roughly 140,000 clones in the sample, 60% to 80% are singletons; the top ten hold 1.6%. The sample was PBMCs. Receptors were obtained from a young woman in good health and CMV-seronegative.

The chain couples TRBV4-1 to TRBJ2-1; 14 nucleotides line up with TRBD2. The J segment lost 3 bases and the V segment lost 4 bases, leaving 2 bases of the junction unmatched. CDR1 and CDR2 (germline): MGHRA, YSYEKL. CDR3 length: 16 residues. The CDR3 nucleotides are TGCGCCAGCAGCCCCGGGACTAGCGGGGGCTACAATGAGCAGTTCTTC. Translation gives CASSPGTSGGYNEQFF.

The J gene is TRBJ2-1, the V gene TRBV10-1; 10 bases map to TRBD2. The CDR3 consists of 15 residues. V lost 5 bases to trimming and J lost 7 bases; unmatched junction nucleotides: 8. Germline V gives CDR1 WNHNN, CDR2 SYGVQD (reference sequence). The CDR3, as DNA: TGCGCCAGCAGTCCAGCGGGAGGGCCGGGGAATGAGCAGTTCTTC. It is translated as CASSPAGGPGNEQFF.

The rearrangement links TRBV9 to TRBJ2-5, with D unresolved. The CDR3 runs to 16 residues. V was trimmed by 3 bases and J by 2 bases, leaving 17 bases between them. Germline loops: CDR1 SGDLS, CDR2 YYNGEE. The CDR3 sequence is CASSAPGARGQETQYF. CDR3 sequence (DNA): TGTGCCAGCAGCGCCCCCGGTGCACGCGGACAAGAGACCCAGTACTTC.

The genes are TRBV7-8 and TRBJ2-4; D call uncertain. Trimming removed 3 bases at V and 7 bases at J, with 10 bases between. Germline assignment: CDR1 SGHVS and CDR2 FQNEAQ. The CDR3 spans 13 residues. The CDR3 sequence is CASSFSSSNIQYF. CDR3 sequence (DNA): TGTGCCAGCAGCTTTAGTTCCTCGAACATTCAGTACTTC. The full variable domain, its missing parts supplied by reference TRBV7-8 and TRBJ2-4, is GAGVSQSPRYKVAKRGQDVALRCDPISGHVSLFWYQQALGQGPEFLTYFQNEAQLDKSGLPSDRFFAERPEGSVSTLKIQRTQQEDSAVYLCASSFSSSNIQYFGAGTRLSVL.

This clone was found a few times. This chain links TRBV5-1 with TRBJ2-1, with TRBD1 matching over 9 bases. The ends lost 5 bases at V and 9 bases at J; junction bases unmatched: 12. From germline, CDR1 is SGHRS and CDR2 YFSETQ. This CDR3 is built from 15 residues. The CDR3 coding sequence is TGCGCCAGCAGACCAATACCGGGACAGGGTGTTGAGCAGTTCTTC. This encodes CASRPIPGQGVEQFF.

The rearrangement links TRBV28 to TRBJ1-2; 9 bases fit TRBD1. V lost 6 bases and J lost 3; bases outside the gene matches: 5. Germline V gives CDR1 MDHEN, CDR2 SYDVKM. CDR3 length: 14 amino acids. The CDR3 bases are TGTGCCAGCAGACTACAGGGGGCAGACTATGGCTACACCTTC. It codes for CASRLQGADYGYTF.

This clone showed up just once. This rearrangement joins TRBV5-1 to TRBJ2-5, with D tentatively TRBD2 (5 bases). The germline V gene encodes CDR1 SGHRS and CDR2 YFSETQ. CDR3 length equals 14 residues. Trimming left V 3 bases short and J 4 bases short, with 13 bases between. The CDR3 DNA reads TGCGCCAGCAGCTCCAGCCTCCGGGGAGAGACCCAGTACTTC. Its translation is CASSSSLRGETQYF.

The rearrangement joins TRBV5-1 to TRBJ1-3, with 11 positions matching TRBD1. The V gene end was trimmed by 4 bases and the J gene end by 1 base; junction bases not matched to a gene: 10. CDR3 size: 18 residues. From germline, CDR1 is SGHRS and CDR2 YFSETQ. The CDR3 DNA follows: TGCGCCAGCAGCCTCTGGACAGGGGGCGCCTATTCTGGAAACACCATATATTTT. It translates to CASSLWTGGAYSGNTIYF. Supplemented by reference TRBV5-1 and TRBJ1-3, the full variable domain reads KAGVTQTPRYLIKTRGQQVTLSCSPISGHRSVSWYQQTPGQGLQFLFEYFSETQRNKGNFPGRFSGRQFSNSRSEMNVSTLELGDSALYLCASSLWTGGAYSGNTIYFGEGSWLTVV.

DNA for the CDR3: TGTGCCAGCAGTCCCCTCCAGGGGATCAATCAGCCCCAGCATTTT. Translated: CASSPLQGINQPQHF. The chain joins TRBV28 to TRBJ1-5, with D possibly TRBD1 on 6 matching bases. The V gene lost 5 bases and the J gene lost 3 bases, with 14 bases spanning the gap. The CDR3 extends over 15 amino acids. Per germline, CDR1 MDHEN and CDR2 SYDVKM.

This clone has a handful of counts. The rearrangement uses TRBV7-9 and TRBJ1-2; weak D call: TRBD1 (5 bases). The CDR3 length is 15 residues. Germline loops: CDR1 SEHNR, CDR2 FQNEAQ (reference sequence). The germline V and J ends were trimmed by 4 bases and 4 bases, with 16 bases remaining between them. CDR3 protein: CASSSGRRQFYGYTF. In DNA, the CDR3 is TGTGCCAGCAGCTCAGGAAGGAGACAGTTCTATGGCTACACCTTC.

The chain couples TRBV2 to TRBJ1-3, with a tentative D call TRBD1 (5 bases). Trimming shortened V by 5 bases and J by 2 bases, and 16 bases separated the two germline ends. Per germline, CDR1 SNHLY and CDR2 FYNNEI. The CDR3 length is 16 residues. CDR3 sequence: CASSRSGGLTGNTIYF. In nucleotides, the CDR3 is TGTGCCAGCAGTCGTTCGGGGGGGTTGACTGGAAACACCATATATTTT.

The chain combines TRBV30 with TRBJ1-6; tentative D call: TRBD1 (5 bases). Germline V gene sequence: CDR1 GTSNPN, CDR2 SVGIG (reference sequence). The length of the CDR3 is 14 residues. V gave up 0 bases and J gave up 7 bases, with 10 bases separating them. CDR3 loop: CAWSVLDKNSPLHF. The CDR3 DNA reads TGTGCCTGGAGTGTATTGGACAAAAATTCACCCCTCCACTTT.

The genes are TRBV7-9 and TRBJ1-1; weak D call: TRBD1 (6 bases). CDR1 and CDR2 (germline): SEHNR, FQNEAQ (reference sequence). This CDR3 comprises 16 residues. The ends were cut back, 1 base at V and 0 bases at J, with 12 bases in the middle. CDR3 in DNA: TGTGCCAGCAGCTTAGGGACAGAGATAATGAACACTGAAGCTTTCTTT. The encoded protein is CASSLGTEIMNTEAFF.

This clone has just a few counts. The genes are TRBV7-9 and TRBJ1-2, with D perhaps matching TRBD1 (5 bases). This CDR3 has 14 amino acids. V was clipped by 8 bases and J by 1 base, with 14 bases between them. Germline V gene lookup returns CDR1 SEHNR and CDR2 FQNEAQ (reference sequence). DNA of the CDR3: TGTGCCAGCCACCCGGCAGGGAATAACTATGGCTACACCTTC. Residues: CASHPAGNNYGYTF. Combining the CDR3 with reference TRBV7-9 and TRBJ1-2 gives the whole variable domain DTGVSQNPRHKITKRGQNVTFRCDPISEHNRLYWYRQTLGQGPEFLTYFQNEAQLEKSRLLSDRFSAERPKGSFSTLEIQRTEQGDSAMYLCASHPAGNNYGYTFGSGTRLTVV.

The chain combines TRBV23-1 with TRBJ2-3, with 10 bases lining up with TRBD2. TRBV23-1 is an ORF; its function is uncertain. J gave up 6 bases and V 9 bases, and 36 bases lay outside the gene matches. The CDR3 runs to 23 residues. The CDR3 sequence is CARKRPGLASNDQTMPFLDTQYF. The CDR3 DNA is TGCGCCAGGAAAAGGCCGGGACTAGCGAGCAATGACCAAACTATGCCTTTTCTGGATACGCAGTATTTT.

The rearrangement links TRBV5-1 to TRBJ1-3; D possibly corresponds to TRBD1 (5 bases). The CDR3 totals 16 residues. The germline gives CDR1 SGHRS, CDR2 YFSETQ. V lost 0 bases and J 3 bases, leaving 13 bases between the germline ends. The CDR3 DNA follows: TGCGCCAGCAGCTTGGCCGGGGGTTTCTTTGGAAACACCATATATTTT. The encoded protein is CASSLAGGFFGNTIYF.

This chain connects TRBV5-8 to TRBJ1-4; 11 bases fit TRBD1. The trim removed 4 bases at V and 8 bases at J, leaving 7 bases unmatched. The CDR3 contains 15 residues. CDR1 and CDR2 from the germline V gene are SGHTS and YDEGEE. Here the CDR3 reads CASSAGQGAREKLFF. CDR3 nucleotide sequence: TGTGCCAGCAGCGCCGGACAGGGGGCGAGGGAAAAACTGTTTTTT. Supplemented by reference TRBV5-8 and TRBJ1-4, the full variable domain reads EAGVTQSPTHLIKTRGQQATLRCSPISGHTSVYWYQQALGLGLQFLLWYDEGEERNRGNFPPRFSGRQFPNYSSELNVNALELEDSALYLCASSAGQGAREKLFFGSGTQLSVL.

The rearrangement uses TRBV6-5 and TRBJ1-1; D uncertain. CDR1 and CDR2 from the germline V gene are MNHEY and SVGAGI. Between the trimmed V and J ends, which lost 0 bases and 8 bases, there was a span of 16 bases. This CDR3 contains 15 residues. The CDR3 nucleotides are TGTGCCAGCAGTTACTCGAGTAAACCTGCATGGGAAGCTTTCTTT. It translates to CASSYSSKPAWEAFF.

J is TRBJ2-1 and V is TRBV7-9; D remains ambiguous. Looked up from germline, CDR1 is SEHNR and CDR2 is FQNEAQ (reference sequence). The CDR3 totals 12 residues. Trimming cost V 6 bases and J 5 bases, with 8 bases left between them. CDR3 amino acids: CASSLQNNEQFF. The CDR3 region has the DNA TGTGCCAGCAGTTTACAGAACAATGAGCAGTTCTTC.

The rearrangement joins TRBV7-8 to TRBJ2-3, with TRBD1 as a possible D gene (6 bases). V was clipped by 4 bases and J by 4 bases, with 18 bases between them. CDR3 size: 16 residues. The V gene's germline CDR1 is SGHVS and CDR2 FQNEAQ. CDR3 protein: CASSSYSWGRADTQYF. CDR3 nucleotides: TGTGCCAGCAGCTCCTACTCTTGGGGGCGGGCAGATACGCAGTATTTT.

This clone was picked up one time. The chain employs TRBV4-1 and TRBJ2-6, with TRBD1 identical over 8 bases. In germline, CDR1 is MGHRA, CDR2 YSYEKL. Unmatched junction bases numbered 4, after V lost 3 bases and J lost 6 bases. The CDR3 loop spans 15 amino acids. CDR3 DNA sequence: TGCGCCAGCAGCCAGGCGGACAGGGAGGCCAACGTCCTGACTTTC. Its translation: CASSQADREANVLTF.

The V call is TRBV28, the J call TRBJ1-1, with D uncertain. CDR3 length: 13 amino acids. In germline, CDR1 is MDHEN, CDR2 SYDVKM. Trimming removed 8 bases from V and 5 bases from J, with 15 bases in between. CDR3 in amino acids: CASARESRTEAFF. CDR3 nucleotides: TGTGCCAGCGCCCGGGAAAGTAGGACTGAAGCTTTCTTT. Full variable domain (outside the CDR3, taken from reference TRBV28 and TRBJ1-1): DVKVTQSSRYLVKRTGEKVFLECVQDMDHENMFWYRQDPGLGLRLIYFSYDVKMKEKGDIPEGYSVSREKKERFSLILESASTNQTSMYLCASARESRTEAFFGQGTRLTVV.

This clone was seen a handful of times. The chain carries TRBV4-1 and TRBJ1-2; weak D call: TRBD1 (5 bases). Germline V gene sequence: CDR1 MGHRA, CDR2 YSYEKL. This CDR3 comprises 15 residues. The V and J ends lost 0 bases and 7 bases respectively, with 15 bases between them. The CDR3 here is CASSQDRGRFGGYTF. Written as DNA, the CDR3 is TGCGCCAGCAGCCAAGATCGGGGGAGATTCGGTGGCTACACCTTC.

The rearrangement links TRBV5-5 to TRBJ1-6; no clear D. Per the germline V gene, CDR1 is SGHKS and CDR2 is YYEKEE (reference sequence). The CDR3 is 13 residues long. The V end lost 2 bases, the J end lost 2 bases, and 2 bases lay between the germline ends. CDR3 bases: TGTGCCAGCAGCTTTACCTATAATTCACCCCTCCACTTT. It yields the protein CASSFTYNSPLHF.

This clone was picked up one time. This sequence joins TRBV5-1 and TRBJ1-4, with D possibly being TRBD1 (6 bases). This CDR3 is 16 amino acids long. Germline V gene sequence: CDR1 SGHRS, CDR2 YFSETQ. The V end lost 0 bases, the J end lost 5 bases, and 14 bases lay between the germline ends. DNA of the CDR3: TGCGCCAGCAGCTTGGAGTTTCGGGGGGCAAATGAAAAACTGTTTTTT. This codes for CASSLEFRGANEKLFF.

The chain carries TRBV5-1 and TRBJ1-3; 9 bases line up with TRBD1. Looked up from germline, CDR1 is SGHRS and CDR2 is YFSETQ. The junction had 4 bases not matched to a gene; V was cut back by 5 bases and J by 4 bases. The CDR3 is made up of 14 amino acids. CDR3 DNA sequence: TGCGCCAGCAGTCGGACAGGGGCAGGAAACACCATATATTTT. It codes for CASSRTGAGNTIYF.

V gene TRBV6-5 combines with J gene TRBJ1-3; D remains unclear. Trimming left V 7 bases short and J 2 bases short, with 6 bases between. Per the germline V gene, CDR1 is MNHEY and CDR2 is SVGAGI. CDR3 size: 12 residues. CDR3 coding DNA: TGTGCCAGCAAAGCCGCTGGAAACACCATATATTTT. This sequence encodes CASKAAGNTIYF.

Here the CDR3 reads CASSSDRVLADTQYF. The DNA for the CDR3 is TGCGCCAGCAGCTCGGACAGGGTGTTAGCAGATACGCAGTATTTT. This chain connects TRBV5-1 to TRBJ2-3; 8 positions agree with TRBD1. The CDR3 has 15 amino acids. In germline, CDR1 is SGHRS, CDR2 YFSETQ. V lost 3 bases, J lost 4 bases, and 7 bases stayed unmatched.